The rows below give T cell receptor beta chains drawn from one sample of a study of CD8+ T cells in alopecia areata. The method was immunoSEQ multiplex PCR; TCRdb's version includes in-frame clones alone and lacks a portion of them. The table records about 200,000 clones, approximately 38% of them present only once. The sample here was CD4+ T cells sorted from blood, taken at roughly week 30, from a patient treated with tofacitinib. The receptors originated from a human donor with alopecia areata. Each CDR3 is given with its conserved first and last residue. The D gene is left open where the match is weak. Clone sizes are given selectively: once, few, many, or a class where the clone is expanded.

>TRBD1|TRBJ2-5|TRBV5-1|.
TGCGCCAGCAGCCCAGAATACAGGGGTCGGCAGACCCAGTACTTC
CASSPEYRGRQTQYF
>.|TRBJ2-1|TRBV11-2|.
TGTGCCAGCAGTAGGAATGAGCAGTTCTTC
CASSRNEQFF
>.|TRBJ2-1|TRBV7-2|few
TGTGCCAGCAGCCTCCGACAGCGGACCTACAATGAGCAGTTCTTC
CASSLRQRTYNEQFF
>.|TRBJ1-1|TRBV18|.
TGTGCCAGCTCACACCGCCCCCAGGGGAGGAGCACTGAAGCTTTCTTT
CASSHRPQGRSTEAFF
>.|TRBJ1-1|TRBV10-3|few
TGTGCCATCAGTGACCGTGGAGAGTCCACTGAAGCTTTCTTT
CAISDRGESTEAFF
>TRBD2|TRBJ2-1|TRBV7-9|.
TGTGCCAGCAGCTTAGTAGCGGGAGTCTTTAATGAGCAGTTCTTC
CASSLVAGVFNEQFF
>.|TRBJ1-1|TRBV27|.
TGTGCCAGCAGGAGCGGCGGTACAAGGAGCTACACTGAAGCTTTCTTT
CASRSGGTRSYTEAFF
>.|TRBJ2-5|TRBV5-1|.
TGCGCCAGCAGCTTGGGAGCGGTACAAGAGACCCAGTACTTC
CASSLGAVQETQYF
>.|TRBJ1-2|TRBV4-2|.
TGTGCCAGCAGCCAACAGGACAGTCCCTATGGCTACACCTTC
CASSQQDSPYGYTF
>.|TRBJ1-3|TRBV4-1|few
TGCGCCAGCAGCCAAGGACATACCTCTGGAAACACCATATATTTT
CASSQGHTSGNTIYF
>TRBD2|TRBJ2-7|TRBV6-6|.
TGTGCCAGCAGATTGGGACTAGCGGGCGAGCAGTACTTC
CASRLGLAGEQYF
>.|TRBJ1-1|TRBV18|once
TGTGCCAGCTCAAATTCAGGACAGAGGAACACTGAAGCTTTCTTT
CASSNSGQRNTEAFF
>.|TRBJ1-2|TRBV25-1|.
TGTGCCAGCAGTGAAATTTTTGGCTACACCTTC
CASSEIFGYTF
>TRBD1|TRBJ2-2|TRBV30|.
TGTGCCTGGAGTTCTTCTTGGACAGGGGCCCGATTGAACACCGGGGAGCTGTTTTTT
CAWSSSWTGARLNTGELFF
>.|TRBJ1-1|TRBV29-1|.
TGCAGCACGAGGGTCGTGAACACTGAAGCTTTCTTT
CSTRVVNTEAFF
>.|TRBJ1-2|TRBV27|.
TGTGCCAGCAGTCTGGTGGGGACCGGGGGGAGCTATGGCTACACCTTC
CASSLVGTGGSYGYTF
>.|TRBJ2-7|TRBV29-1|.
TGCAGCGTTGAACCCGGATTAGGAGGCGAGCAGTACTTC
CSVEPGLGGEQYF
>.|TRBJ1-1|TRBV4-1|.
TGCGCCAGCAGCCAAGATAGGGCTTACACTGAAGCTTTCTTT
CASSQDRAYTEAFF
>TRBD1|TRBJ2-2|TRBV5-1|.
TGCGCCAGCAGCTTTTCCCAAGGGACAGGATACACCGGGGAGCTGTTTTTT
CASSFSQGTGYTGELFF
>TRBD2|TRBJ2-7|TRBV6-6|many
TGTGCCAGCAAACAAGGGACTAGCGGAGTCGAGCAGTACTTC
CASKQGTSGVEQYF
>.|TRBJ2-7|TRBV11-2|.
TGTGCCAGCAGCACCTCTCGACGGGGGAATAGTTCCTACGAGCAGTACTTC
CASSTSRRGNSSYEQYF
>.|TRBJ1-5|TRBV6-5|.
TGTGCCAGCAGTTACTCGAGAGGGAATCAGCCCCAGCATTTT
CASSYSRGNQPQHF
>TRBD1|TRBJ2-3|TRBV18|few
TGTGCCAGCTCACCTGTACAGGGGACAGATACGCAGTATTTT
CASSPVQGTDTQYF
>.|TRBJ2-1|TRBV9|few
TGTGCCAGCAGCGTTCTGGCGGGCTCCTACAATGAGCAGTTCTTC
CASSVLAGSYNEQFF
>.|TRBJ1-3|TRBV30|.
TGTGCCTGGAATCCGGGACGGACCTCCTCTGGAAACACCATATATTTT
CAWNPGRTSSGNTIYF
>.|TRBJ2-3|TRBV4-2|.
TGTGCCAGCAGCCAAGATAGGGGGACCACAGATACGCAGTATTTT
CASSQDRGTTDTQYF
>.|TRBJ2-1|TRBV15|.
TGTGCCACCAGCAGAGAGCCGGATCTCTCCCTTAGTGAGCAGTTCTTC
CATSREPDLSLSEQFF
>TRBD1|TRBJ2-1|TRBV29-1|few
TGCAGCGCGGGACAGGCCCACAATGAGCAGTTCTTC
CSAGQAHNEQFF
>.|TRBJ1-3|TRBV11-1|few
TGTGCCAGCAGCTTAATTGGAACTGGAAACACCATATATTTT
CASSLIGTGNTIYF
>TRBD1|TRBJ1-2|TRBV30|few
TGTGCCTGGAGCGCCCGCAGGGGGACAGCAAACTTC
CAWSARRGTANF
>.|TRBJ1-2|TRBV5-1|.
TGCGCCAGCAGCTTGGCGGAGGGGAGGGGCTATGGCTACACCTTC
CASSLAEGRGYGYTF
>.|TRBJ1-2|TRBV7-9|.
TGTGCCAGCAGCTTAGTCGGGCCGGCTAACTATGGCTACACCTTC
CASSLVGPANYGYTF
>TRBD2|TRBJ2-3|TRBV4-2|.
TGTGCCAGCAGCCGGAACGAGCGGGACCTCACAGATACGCAGTATTTT
CASSRNERDLTDTQYF
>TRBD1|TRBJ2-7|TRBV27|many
TGTGCCAGCAGGCCAACCTACGGACAGGGGTGGTACGAGCAGTACTTC
CASRPTYGQGWYEQYF
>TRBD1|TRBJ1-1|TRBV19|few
TGTGCCAGTAGTAAACAGAGCACAGGGGGGACTGAAGCTTTCTTT
CASSKQSTGGTEAFF
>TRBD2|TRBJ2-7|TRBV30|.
TGTGCCTGGAGTGTAGCGGGGGGGAGCTCCTACGAGCAGTACTTC
CAWSVAGGSSYEQYF
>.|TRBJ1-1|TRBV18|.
TGTGCCAGCTCGCGTACATCGGCAGGGGTTGGGATGAACACTGAAGCTTTCTTT
CASSRTSAGVGMNTEAFF
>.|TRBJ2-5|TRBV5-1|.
TGCGCCAGCAGCTTGGAGGGGCAGGGGGAGACCCAGTACTTC
CASSLEGQGETQYF
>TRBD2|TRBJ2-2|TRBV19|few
TGTGCCAGTAGTGTGGGACTAGCGGGAGGACAGAACACCGGGGAGCTGTTTTTT
CASSVGLAGGQNTGELFF
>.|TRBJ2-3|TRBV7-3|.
TGTGCCAGCAGCCCAGGAGGACAGAGGTCAGATACGCAGTATTTT
CASSPGGQRSDTQYF
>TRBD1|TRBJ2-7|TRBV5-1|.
TGCGCCAGCAGCTGGGACAGTACCCCCTACGAGCAGTACTTC
CASSWDSTPYEQYF
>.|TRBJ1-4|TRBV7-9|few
TGTGCCAGCAGCCCCGGACGCGAAAAACTGTTTTTT
CASSPGREKLFF
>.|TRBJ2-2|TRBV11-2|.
TGTGCCAGCAGCTTAAACCTCAACACCGGGGAGCTGTTTTTT
CASSLNLNTGELFF
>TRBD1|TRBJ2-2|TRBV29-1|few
TGCAGCACCCGACAGGGGGCGCTAACCGGGGAGCTGTTTTTT
CSTRQGALTGELFF
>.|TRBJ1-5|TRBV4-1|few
TGCGCCAGCAGCCAAGATTTGGCAGGGGTAGGGTCTCAGCCCCAGCATTTT
CASSQDLAGVGSQPQHF
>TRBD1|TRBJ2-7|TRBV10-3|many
TGTGCCATCAGTGCGAGGACAGGATCCACCTACGAGCAGTACTTC
CAISARTGSTYEQYF
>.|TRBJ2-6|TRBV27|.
TGTGCCAGCTCCCCGGGCTCTGGGGCCAACGTCCTGACTTTC
CASSPGSGANVLTF
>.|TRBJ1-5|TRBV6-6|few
TGTGCCAGCTCGACGCCCGGTCAGCCCCAGCATTTT
CASSTPGQPQHF
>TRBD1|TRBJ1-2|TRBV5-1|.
TGCGCCAGCAGCTCAGGGGGCGCAGGTGGCTACACCTTC
CASSSGGAGGYTF
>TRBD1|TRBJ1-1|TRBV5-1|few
TGCGCCAGCAGCTTGGAACCGACAGGGGCTGAAGCTTTCTTT
CASSLEPTGAEAFF
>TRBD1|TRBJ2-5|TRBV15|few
TGTGCCACCAGCAGAGGCCGACAGGGCAAGGCTCAAGAGACCCAGTACTTC
CATSRGRQGKAQETQYF
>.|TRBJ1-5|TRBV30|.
TGTGCCTGGAGTTGGGCGACAGTTAGCAATCAGCCCCAGCATTTT
CAWSWATVSNQPQHF
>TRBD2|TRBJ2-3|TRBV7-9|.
TGTGCCAGCAGCTTTAGGGGAGGGCGTCCCACAGATACGCAGTATTTT
CASSFRGGRPTDTQYF
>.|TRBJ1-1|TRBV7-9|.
TGTGCCTCCACGTCGCGGTGGGACACTGAAGCTTTCTTT
CASTSRWDTEAFF
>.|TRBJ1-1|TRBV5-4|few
TGTGCCAGCAGCCTAAAGGGAAAGGGAGAAGCTTTCTTT
CASSLKGKGEAFF
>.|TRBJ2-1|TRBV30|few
TGTGCCTGGAGAATATTGCGGTCTGGGGATGAGCAGTTCTTC
CAWRILRSGDEQFF
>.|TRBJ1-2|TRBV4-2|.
TGTGCCAGCAGCCAAGAGGCCAGGCCGAACTATGGCTACACCTTC
CASSQEARPNYGYTF
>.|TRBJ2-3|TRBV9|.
TGTGCCAGCAGCGTAGGGGCAGGGGATACGCAGTATTTT
CASSVGAGDTQYF